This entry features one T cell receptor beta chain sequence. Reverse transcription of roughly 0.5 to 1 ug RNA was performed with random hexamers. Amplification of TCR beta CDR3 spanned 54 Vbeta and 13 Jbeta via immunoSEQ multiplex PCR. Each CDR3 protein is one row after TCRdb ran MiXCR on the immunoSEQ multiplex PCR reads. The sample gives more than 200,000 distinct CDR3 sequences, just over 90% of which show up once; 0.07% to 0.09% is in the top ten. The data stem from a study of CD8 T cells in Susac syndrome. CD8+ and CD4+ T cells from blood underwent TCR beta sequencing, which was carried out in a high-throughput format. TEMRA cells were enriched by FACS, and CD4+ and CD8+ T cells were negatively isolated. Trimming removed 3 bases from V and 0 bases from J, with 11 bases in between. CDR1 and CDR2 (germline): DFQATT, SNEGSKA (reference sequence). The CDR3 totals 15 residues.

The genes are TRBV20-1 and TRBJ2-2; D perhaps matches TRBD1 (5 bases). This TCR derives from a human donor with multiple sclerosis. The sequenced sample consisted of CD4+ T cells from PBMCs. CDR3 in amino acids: CSASGAPSNTGELFF. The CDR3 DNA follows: TGCAGTGCTAGTGGGGCACCCTCGAACACCGGGGAGCTGTTTTTT.